This T cell receptor beta chain was captured in a study of blood T cells in healthy people across ages (dated by TCRdb to the mid-2010s). Concerning the study at large: In model experiments, template switching captured about one uniquely barcoded TCR beta cDNA molecule for every two T cells. To avoid experimental bias, donors of different ages were randomly spread across the sequencing lanes. Using the same blood draw, the study looked at two additional independent replicas of 1 million unique cDNA reads for two donors, one aged 18 to 29 and the other aged 80 or older. To track age-related changes in TCR beta repertoire diversity, the study relied on deep sequencing normalized with unique cDNA molecular identifiers. The donors were divided into four age groups: young (average about 16 years), middle-aged (about 40), aged (approximately 62) and long-lived (about 79). The paper's findings and limits, for the study overall: As age increased, observed TCR beta diversity per million T cells dropped in a roughly linear way, and a significant reduction was already evident by age about 40. Observed TCR beta diversity correlated strongly with the percentage of naive T cells measured by flow cytometry. Compared with the aged group, the long-lived group had more naive CD4+ T cells, fewer expanded clones and increased TCR diversity, a pattern suggesting age selection. Donor CMV infection status was unknown, potentially confounding age-related changes in expanded clonotypes. Conclusive comparison of naive and antigen-experienced compartments was prevented by the profiling of bulk unsorted PBMCs. Estimates of total diversity based on one million sequenced T cells were considered lower bounds and underestimates.

The CDR3 covers 15 residues, taking in both the cysteine and the phenylalanine. CDR3 DNA is the only sequence kept; it has 45 bases, read in frame from the first base. The CDR1 and CDR2 encoded by the germline V gene are SQVTM and ANQGSEA. V has 3 bases trimmed and J has 6 bases trimmed; junction bases matching no gene number 7. Comment on this clonotype: Its specific antigen is unknown. One base away there is no much larger clone; base qualities are not given.

The donors were under 40 Caucasian individuals from Russia, aged roughly 6 to 90 years, who were systemically healthy. Ten milliliters of peripheral blood were drawn from each donor into EDTA-treated Vacutainer tubes. Ficoll-Paque density-gradient centrifugation was used to isolate PBMCs, with at least 6 million per sample. Trizol reagent was used to extract total RNA from PBMCs, with at least 5.5 micrograms per sample. For every donor, flow cytometry on a PBMC aliquot measured the percentage of naive CD45RAhigh/CD27high T cells. Library creation used 5' RACE. The run used an Illumina HiSeq 2500. A second PCR of about 6 to 11 cycles was performed with a sample-barcoded 5' primer and a J-beta primer mix. A unique molecular identifier was introduced onto each TCR beta cDNA molecule by a template-switch 5' adaptor carrying 12 random nucleotides. Each sample yielded at least 2.5 million CDR3-containing paired-end reads. First-strand cDNA was synthesized from all RNA with the Mint cDNA synthesis kit, primed by a TRBC-specific oligonucleotide. All cDNA was treated with uracil-DNA glycosylase and then went through a first 18-cycle PCR with the universal primers M1SS and BC2_uni_R. The source study handled its data this way. Normalization of each sample was performed by random selection of 1 million high-quality reads, each carrying a distinct molecular identifier. Reads sharing molecular identifiers were discarded rather than binned into consensus sequences. MiTCR, with a Q25 quality threshold and the strictest error-elimination algorithm, was used for CDR3 identification, clonotype clustering and error correction. A nonparametric unseen species model using Euler transformation provided a lower-bound estimate of total TCR beta diversity. TCRdb cleaned the public reads at Q25 with fastp, built clones with MiXCR and kept in-frame beta chains. Each CDR3 protein gets just one entry, which takes the most common genes and DNA from the rows behind it. The V and J calls reflect TCRdb's pipeline rather than the authors' work. In this sample the table shows about 1.4 million distinct CDR3 sequences, roughly 64% of which occur a single time. The ten largest clones add up to 6.5% to 8.5% of the sample.

The specimen sequenced was blood. The sequence was collected from a man between 18 and 29 years old in good health. The chain links TRBV29-1 with TRBJ2-3, with TRBD2 identical over 12 junction bases. CDR3 region: CSVDPSGGASDTQYF. The sequenced DNA is TGCAGCGTTGATCCTAGCGGGGGGGCCTCGGATACGCAGTATTTT.